This T cell receptor beta chain comes out of a study of blood T cell repertoires in COVID-19. As processed by the authors: Amplification of reference gene primers was used by the study to estimate nucleated cell counts. The repertoire was sequenced with immunoSEQ multiplex PCR; TCRdb's copy has only in-frame clones and lacks some. That table gives V, J and clone size, and the DNA gave D and trimming. The top ten clones hold around 3.1% of a sample with 120,000 to 150,000 clones, roughly 80% of them seen once. The CDR3 is 12 residues long. Trimming cost V 2 bases and J 12 bases, with 11 bases left between them. Looked up from germline, CDR1 is SGHTA and CDR2 is FQGNSA.

Sequenced: peripheral blood. This chain joins TRBV7-2 and TRBJ2-1, with D uncertain. This sequence was found in a woman aged 35 to 49 with active or convalescent COVID-19. The CDR3 region is CASSLRGYGQFF. CDR3 nucleotides: TGTGCCAGCAGCTTAAGAGGCTACGGGCAGTTCTTC.